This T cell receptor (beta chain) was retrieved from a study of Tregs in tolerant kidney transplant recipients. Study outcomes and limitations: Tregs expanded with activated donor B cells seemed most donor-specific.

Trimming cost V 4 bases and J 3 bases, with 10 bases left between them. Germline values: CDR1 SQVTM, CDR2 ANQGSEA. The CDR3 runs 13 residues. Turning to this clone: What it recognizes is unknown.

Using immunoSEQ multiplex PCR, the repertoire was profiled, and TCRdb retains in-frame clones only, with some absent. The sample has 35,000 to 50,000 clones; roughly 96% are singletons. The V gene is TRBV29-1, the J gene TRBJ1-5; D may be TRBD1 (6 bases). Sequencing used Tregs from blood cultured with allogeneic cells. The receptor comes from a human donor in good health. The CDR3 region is CSVGRQVNQPQHF. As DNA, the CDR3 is TGCAGCGTTGGCCGACAGGTCAATCAGCCCCAGCATTTT.